The clone carrying this TCR beta chain was seen ten or more times. Its antigen remains unknown. TCRdb re-called the 5' RACE reads through MiXCR, storing one row per CDR3 protein. Of hundreds of thousands of distinct CDR3 sequences in the sample, around 15% were seen once. Germline values: CDR1 SGHRS, CDR2 YFSETQ. The CDR3 consists of 14 residues. Trimming took 0 bases from V and 2 from J, leaving 7 bases between them. This sample is drawn from a study of T-cell memory formation after mild COVID-19. Study background: TCR clusters were largely donor specific.

The study's findings and limits: Researchers found some responding clones in pre-infection memory, a sign that cross-reactive memory joined. Mainly CM and EM harbored the contracting CD4+ clones; mainly EMRA harbored the CD8+ ones. Contracting clones from day 15 to 85 had balanced CD4/CD8; later expanders favoured CD4+.

The sample taken for sequencing was PBMCs or a T cell subset sorted from them (not recorded which). The chain combines TRBV5-1 with TRBJ2-3; D remains ambiguous. This clonotype was sampled from a man aged 18-30 years who had mild COVID-19 (a few samples of this study predate the infection). Cell type and time point are not known. The CDR3 reads CASSLVLDTDTQYF. DNA of the CDR3: TGCGCCAGCAGCTTGGTACTCGACACAGATACGCAGTATTTT.